Reported below is one TCR beta chain. Its antigen remains unidentified. No base quality information exists; no much larger clone differs at one position. This entry is derived from a study of blood T cell repertoires in COVID-19 (TCRdb year 2020). Some background on the complete study: Collaborator samples came from the United States, Italy and Spain and covered acute and convalescent phases of COVID-19. The prospective study material was composed of cDNA or gDNA derived from T cells, B-cell-depleted T cells, or PBMCs. Subjects who had been exposed to COVID-19, were actively infected with it, or had recovered from it provided the deeply sampled blood TCRbeta repertoires that made up the dataset. The repertoires were released in a freely available public database intended as a resource for research on the immune response to SARS-CoV-2. Samples were obtained from the ongoing ImmuneRACE study (first 160 participants) and from about 1,300 subjects provided by 6 global collaborators. The sample metadata nearly always contained a de-identified subject ID, COVID-19 status, age in years and sex. Where available, HLA class I and class II types were taken from metadata supplied by the sample provider and were not determined by assay-based typing.

At one collaborating source in Seattle, patients were enrolled during active infection and were followed longitudinally through the course of disease. Each collaborating institution followed its own protocols to collect whole blood in K2EDTA tubes. For TCRbeta analysis, collaborators shipped samples in one of three forms: frozen whole blood, isolated PBMCs, or DNA extracted from either of those sample types. The CDR3, from cysteine to phenylalanine, totals 17 residues. Only the CDR3 portion is preserved as DNA: 51 bases, with reading frame beginning at the first base. The germline V gene gives CDR1 as SGHVS and CDR2 as FNYEAQ. V lost 3 bases and J lost 1 base; the stretch between them is 15 bases long. The paper as a whole reports these results and caveats: The amount of clinical and demographic metadata varied by source and participant and was provided uncurated.

The immunoSEQ Assay, a bias-controlled multiplex PCR, was used to amplify TCRbeta CDR3 regions from genomic DNA. Regarding the original processing steps: The number of nucleated cells in each sample was estimated from the amplification of reference gene primers within the assay. Sequence reads were collapsed and filtered to measure the absolute abundance of every unique TCRbeta CDR3 rearrangement. For each sample, productive Simpson clonality was calculated as the square root of Simpson's diversity index across productive rearrangements. Here the immuneACCESS table is served through TCRdb, limited to in-frame sequences with V and J called. Missing clones are a known gap in these copies; in checked studies unresolved V genes cover under half, and the rest lacks a known reason. V and J calls and clone size are as listed in that table; D and trimming were resolved from the DNA. The sample table lists about 350,000 clones, around 90% of them with a count of one. 3.9% of the sample comes from the top ten.

Input material: peripheral blood. The sequence derives from a woman aged 55-75 years with COVID-19, enrolled during active disease. The chain is encoded by TRBV7-6 joined to TRBJ2-2, with the D gene uncertain. The DNA is TGTGCCAGCAGCTTGAGCCTGAGGCAGCTGAACACCGGGGAGCTGTTTTTT. Translated, this gives CASSLSLRQLNTGELFF.